This T cell receptor beta chain stems from a study of blood T cell repertoires in COVID-19. The protocol was immunoSEQ multiplex PCR, while the TCRdb copy is restricted to in-frame clones and leaves out a portion. This sample yields approximately 200,000 clones, of which over 75% are seen a single time; roughly 18% belongs to the top ten. The clonotype was recovered from a person between 65 and 80 years old with COVID-19, enrolled during active disease. The specimen sequenced was peripheral blood.

DNA of the CDR3: TGTGCCAGCAGTACAGGGGGAGGTTACACTGAAGCTTTCTTT. Translating gives CASSTGGGYTEAFF. The chain couples TRBV6-5 to TRBJ1-1; 8 positions match TRBD1. CDR1 and CDR2 (germline): MNHEY, SVGAGI. Trimming took 5 bases from V and 3 from J; bases not matched to a gene: 5. There are 14 residues in the CDR3.